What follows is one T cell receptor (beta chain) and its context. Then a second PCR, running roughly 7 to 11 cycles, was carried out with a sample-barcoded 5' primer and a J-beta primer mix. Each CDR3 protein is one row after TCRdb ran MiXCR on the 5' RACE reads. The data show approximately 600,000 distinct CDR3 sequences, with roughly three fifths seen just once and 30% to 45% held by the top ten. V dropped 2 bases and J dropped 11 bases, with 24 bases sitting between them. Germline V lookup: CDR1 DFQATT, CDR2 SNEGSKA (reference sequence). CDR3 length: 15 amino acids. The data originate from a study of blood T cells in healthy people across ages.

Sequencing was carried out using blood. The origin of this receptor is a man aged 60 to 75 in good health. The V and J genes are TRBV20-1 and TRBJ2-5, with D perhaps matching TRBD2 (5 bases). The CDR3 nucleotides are TGCAGTGCTAGATCGCTTTCTACCCTAGAGGGAGAGCAGTACTTC. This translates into CSARSLSTLEGEQYF.